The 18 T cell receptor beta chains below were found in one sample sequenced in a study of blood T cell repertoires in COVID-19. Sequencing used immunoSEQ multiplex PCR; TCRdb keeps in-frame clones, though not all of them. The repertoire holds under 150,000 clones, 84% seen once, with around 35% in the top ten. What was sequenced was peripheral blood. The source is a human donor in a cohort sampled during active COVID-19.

The CDR3 sequence: CSAPTTYEQYF. In DNA form, the CDR3 reads TGCAGTGCGCCGACTACCTACGAGCAGTACTTC. The V gene is TRBV20-1, the J gene TRBJ2-7; D may be TRBD2 (5 bases). Per the germline V gene, CDR1 is DFQATT and CDR2 is SNEGSKA (reference sequence). The CDR3 extends over 11 amino acids. The V end lost 6 bases, the J end lost 2 bases, and 8 bases lay between the germline ends.

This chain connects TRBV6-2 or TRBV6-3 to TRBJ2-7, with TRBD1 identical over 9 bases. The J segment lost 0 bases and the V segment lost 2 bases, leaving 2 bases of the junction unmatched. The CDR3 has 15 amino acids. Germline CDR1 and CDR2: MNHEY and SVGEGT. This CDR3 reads CASSYEGQGSYEQYF. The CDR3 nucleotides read TGTGCCAGCAGTTACGAGGGACAGGGCTCCTACGAGCAGTACTTC.

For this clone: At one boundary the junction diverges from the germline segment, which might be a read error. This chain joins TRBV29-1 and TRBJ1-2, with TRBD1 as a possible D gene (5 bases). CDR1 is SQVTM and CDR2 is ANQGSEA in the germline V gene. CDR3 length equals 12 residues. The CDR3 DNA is TGCAGCGCGACAGCTTTTAACGATGGCTACACCTTC. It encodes CSATAFNDGYTF.

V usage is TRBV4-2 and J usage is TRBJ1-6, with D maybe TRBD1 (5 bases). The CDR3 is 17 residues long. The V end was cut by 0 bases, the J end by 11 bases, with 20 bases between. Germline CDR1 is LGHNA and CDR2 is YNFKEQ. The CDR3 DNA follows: TGTGCCAGCAGCCAAGAGGACTCCTATTCTGGGGGGACACCCCTCCACTTT. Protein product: CASSQEDSYSGGTPLHF.

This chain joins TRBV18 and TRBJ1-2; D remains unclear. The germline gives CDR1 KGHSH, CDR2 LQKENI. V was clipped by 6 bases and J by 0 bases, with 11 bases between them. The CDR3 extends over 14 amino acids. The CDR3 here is CASSPGSSNYGYTF. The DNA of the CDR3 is TGTGCCAGCTCGCCGGGGAGCTCTAACTATGGCTACACCTTC.

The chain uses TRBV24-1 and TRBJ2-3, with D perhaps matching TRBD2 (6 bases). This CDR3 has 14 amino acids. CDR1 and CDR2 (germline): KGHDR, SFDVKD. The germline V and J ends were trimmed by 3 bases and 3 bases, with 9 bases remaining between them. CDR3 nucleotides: TGTGCCACCAGTGATCCCAGCGGGACAGATACGCAGTATTTT. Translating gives CATSDPSGTDTQYF.

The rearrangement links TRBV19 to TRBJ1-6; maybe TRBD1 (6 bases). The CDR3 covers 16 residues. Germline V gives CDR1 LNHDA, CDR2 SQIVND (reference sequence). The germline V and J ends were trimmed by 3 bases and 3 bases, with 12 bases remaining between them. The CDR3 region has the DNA TGTGCCAGTAGTATGCCGGACAGCTACTATAATTCACCCCTCCACTTT. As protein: CASSMPDSYYNSPLHF.

CDR3 DNA: TGTGCCAGCAGCTCTGGGACAGCAAACACTGAAGCTTTCTTT. Translating it yields CASSSGTANTEAFF. This sequence joins TRBV7-2 and TRBJ1-1; 7 bases are shared with TRBD1. J was trimmed by 2 bases and V by 4 bases; bases with no gene match: 4. CDR1 and CDR2 from the germline V gene are SGHTA and FQGNSA. The CDR3 length is 14 residues. The full variable domain, with the rest looked up from reference TRBV7-2 and TRBJ1-1, is GAGVSQSPSNKVTEKGKDVELRCDPISGHTALYWYRQSLGQGLEFLIYFQGNSAPDKSGLPSDRFSAERTGGSVSTLTIQRTQQEDSAVYLCASSSGTANTEAFFGQGTRLTVV.

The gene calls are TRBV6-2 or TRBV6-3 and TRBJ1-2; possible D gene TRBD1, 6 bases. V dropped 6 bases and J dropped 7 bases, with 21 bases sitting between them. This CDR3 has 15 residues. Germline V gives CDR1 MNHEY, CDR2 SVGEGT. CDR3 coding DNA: TGTGCCAGCAGCCGGGTCGGGACAACGGACCGTGGCTACACCTTC. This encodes CASSRVGTTDRGYTF.

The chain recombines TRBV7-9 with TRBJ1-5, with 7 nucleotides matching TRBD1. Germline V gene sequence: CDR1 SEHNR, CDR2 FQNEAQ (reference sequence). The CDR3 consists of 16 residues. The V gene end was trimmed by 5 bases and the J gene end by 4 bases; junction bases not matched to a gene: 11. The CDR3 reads CASSRGQSSTNQPQHF. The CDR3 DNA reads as TGTGCCAGCAGCCGGGGACAGTCAAGTACTAATCAGCCCCAGCATTTT.

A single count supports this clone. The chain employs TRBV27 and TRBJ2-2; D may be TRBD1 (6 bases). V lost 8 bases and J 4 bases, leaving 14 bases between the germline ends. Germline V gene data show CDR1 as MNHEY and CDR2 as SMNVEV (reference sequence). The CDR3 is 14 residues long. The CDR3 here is CASGKTGITGELFF. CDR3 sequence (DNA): TGTGCCAGCGGGAAGACAGGTATCACCGGGGAGCTGTTTTTT.

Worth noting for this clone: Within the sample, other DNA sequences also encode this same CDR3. The CDR3: CAIRWSDRAGGYTF. In nucleotides, the CDR3 is TGTGCCATCAGGTGGTCAGACAGGGCGGGGGGCTACACCTTC. The rearrangement uses TRBV10-3 and TRBJ1-2, with TRBD1 matching over 7 bases. The germline V gene has CDR1 ENHRY and CDR2 SYGVKD. Germline trimming cut 6 bases from V and 8 bases from J; bases unmatched to any gene: 12. The CDR3 consists of 14 residues.

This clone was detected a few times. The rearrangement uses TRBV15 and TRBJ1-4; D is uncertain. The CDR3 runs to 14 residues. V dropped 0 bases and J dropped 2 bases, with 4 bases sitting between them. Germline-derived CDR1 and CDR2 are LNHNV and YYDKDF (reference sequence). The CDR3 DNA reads TGTGCCACCAGCAGAGAACAGACTAATGAAAAACTGTTTTTT. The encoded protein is CATSREQTNEKLFF.

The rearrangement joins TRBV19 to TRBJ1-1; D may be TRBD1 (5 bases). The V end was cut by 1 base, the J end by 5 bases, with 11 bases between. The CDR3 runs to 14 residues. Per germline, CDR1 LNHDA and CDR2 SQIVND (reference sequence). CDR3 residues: CASSIAQGGTEAFF. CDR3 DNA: TGTGCCAGTAGTATAGCGCAGGGTGGAACTGAAGCTTTCTTT.

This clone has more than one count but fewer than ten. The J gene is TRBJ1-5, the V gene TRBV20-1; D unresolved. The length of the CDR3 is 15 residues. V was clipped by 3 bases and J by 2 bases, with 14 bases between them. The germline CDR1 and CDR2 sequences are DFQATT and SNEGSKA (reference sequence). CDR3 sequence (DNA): TGCAGTGCTAGTGGCCCGATGAGCCGCAATCAGCCCCAGCATTTT. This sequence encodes CSASGPMSRNQPQHF.

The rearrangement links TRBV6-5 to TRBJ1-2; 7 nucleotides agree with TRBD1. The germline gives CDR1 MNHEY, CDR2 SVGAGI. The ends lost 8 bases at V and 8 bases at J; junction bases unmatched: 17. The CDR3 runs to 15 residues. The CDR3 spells CASQGGAGWAQGYTF. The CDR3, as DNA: TGTGCCAGCCAGGGGGGAGCAGGGTGGGCCCAAGGCTACACCTTC.

This CDR3 reads CASSLQGKAGYTF. For the CDR3, the DNA is TGTGCCAGCAGCTTGCAGGGGAAGGCTGGCTACACCTTC. The chain uses TRBV5-4 and TRBJ1-2; maybe TRBD1 (6 bases). Trimming shortened V by 1 base and J by 7 bases, and 11 bases separated the two germline ends. This CDR3 contains 13 residues. Germline-derived CDR1 and CDR2 are SGHNT and YYREEE (reference sequence).

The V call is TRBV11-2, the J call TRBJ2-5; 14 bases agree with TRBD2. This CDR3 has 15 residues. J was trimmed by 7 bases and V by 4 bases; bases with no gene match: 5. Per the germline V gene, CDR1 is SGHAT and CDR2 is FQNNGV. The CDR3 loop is CASSYFGTSGGTQYF. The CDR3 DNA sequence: TGTGCCAGCAGCTACTTCGGGACTAGCGGGGGGACCCAGTACTTC.